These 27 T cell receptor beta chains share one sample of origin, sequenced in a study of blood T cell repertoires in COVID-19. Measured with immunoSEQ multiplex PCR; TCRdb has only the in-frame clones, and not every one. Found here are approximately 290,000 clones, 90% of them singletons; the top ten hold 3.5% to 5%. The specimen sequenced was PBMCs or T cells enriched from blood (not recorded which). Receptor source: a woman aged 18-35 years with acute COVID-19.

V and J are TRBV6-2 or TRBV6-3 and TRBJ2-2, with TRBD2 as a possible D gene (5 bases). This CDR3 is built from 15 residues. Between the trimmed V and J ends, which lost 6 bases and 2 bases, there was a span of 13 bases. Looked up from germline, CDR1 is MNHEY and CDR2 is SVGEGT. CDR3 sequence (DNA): TGTGCCAGCAGCCGACCGACTAAAAACACCGGGGAGCTGTTTTTT. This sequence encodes CASSRPTKNTGELFF.

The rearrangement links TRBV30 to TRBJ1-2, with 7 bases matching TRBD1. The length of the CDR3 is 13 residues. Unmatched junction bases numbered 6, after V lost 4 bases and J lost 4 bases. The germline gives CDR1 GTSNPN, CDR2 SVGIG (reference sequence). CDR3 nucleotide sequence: TGTGCCTGGAACAGGGACAGACTCTATGGCTACACCTTC. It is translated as CAWNRDRLYGYTF.

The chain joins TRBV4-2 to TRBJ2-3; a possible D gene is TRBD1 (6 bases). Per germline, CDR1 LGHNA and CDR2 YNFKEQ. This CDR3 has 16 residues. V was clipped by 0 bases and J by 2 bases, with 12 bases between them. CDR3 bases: TGTGCCAGCAGCCAAGAATGGGGGCGATCCACAGATACGCAGTATTTT. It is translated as CASSQEWGRSTDTQYF.

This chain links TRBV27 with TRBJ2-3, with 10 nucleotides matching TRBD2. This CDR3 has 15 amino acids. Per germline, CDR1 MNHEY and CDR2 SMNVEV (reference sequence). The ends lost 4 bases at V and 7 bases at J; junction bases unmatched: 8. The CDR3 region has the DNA TGTGCCAGCAGTTCGGGACTAGCGCTCCTACATACGCAGTATTTT. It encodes CASSSGLALLHTQYF.

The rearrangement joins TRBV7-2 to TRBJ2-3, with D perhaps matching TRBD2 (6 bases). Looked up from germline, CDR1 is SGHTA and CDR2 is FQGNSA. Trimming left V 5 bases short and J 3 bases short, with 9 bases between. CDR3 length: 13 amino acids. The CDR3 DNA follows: TGTGCCAGCAGCGGGAGGTGGACAGATACGCAGTATTTT. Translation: CASSGRWTDTQYF.

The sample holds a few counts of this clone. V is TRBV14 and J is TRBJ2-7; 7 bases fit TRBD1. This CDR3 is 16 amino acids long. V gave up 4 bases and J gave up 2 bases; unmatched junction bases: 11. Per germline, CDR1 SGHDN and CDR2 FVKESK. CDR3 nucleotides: TGTGCCAGCAGCCGCTGGGACAGAAGGGCTCCCTACGAGCAGTACTTC. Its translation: CASSRWDRRAPYEQYF.

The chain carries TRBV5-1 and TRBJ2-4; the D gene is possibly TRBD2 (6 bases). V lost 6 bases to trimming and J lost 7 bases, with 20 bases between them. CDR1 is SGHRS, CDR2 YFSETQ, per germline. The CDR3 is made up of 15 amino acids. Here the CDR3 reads CASKTGSSRGNIQYF. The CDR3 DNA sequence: TGCGCCAGCAAGACCGGGAGCTCCCGAGGGAACATTCAGTACTTC. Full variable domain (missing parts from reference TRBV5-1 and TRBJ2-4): KAGVTQTPRYLIKTRGQQVTLSCSPISGHRSVSWYQQTPGQGLQFLFEYFSETQRNKGNFPGRFSGRQFSNSRSEMNVSTLELGDSALYLCASKTGSSRGNIQYFGAGTRLSVL.

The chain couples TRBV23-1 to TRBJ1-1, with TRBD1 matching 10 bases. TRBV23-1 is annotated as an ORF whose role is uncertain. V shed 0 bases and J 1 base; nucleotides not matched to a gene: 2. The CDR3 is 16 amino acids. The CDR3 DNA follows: TGCGCCAGCAGTCAATCGAGGGACAGGGGGAACACTGAAGCTTTCTTT. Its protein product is CASSQSRDRGNTEAFF.

For the CDR3, the DNA is TGTGCCAGCAGCCTGTCTAGCGGGCCAGATACGCAGTATTTT. As protein: CASSLSSGPDTQYF. The chain combines TRBV3-1 (or the pseudogene TRBV3-2) with TRBJ2-3; TRBD2 aligns across 8 bases. CDR3 size: 14 residues. Germline lookup yields CDR1 LGHDT and CDR2 YNNKEL (reference sequence). Losses at the gene ends were 4 bases for V and 4 bases for J; bases not matched to a gene: 4.

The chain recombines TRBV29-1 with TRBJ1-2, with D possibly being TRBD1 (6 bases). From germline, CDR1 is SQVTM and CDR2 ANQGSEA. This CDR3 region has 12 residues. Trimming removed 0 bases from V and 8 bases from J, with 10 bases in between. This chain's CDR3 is CSVEDYREGYTF. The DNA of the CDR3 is TGCAGCGTTGAAGACTACAGGGAAGGCTACACCTTC.

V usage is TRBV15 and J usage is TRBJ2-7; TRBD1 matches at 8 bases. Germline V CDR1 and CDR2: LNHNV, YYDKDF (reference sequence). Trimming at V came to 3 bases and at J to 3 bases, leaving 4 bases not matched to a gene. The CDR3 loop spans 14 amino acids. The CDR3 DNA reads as TGTGCCACCAGCAGCGGGACAGGAGTCTACGAGCAGTACTTC. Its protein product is CATSSGTGVYEQYF.

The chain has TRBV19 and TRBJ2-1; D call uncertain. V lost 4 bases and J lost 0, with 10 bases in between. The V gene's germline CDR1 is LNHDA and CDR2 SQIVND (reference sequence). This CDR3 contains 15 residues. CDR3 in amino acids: CASSTHSSSYNEQFF. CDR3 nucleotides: TGTGCCAGTAGTACCCACTCTAGCTCCTACAATGAGCAGTTCTTC.

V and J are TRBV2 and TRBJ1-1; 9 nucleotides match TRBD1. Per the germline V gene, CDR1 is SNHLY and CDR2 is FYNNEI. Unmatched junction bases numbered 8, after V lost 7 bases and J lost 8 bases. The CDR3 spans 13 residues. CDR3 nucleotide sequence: TGTGCCAGCATTTTGACAGGGGGTACCGAAGCTTTCTTT. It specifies CASILTGGTEAFF.

CDR3: CASSLSLAGIEQFF. CDR3 bases: TGTGCCAGCAGCTTGAGTCTAGCGGGAATTGAGCAGTTCTTC. This chain links TRBV7-6 with TRBJ2-1; 9 bases fit TRBD2. The CDR3 is made up of 14 amino acids. Per germline, CDR1 SGHVS and CDR2 FNYEAQ. Trimming at V came to 3 bases and at J to 9 bases, leaving 6 bases not matched to a gene.

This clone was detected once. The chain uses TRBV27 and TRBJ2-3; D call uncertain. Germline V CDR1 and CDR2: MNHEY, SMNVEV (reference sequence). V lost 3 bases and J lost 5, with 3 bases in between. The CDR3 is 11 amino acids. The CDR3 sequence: CASSFIDTQYF. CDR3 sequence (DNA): TGTGCCAGCAGTTTCATAGATACGCAGTATTTT.

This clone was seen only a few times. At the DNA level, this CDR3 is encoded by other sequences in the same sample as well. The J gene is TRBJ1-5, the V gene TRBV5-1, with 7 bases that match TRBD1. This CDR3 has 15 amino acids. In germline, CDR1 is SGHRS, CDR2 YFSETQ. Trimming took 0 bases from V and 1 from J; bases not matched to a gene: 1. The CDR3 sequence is CASSLAGGSNQPQHF. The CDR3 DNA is TGCGCCAGCAGCTTGGCAGGGGGGAGCAATCAGCCCCAGCATTTT.

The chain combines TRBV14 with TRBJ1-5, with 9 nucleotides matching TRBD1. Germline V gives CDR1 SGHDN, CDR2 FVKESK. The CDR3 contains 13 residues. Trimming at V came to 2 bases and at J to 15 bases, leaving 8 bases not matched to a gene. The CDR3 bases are TGTGCCAGCAGCCAACTTACAGGGGGCCTGGTGCATTTT. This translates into CASSQLTGGLVHF.

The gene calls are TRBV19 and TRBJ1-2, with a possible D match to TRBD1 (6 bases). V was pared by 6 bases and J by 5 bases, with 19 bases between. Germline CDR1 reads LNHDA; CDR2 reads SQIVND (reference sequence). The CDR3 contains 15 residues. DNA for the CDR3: TGTGCCAGTAGCTTCCTACGGGGGGGCCGATATGGCTACACCTTC. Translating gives CASSFLRGGRYGYTF.

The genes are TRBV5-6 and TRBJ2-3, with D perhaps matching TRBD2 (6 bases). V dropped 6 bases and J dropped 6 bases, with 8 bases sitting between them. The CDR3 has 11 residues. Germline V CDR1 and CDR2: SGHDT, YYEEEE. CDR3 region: CASKAGDTQYF. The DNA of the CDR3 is TGTGCCAGCAAGGCGGGGGATACGCAGTATTTT.

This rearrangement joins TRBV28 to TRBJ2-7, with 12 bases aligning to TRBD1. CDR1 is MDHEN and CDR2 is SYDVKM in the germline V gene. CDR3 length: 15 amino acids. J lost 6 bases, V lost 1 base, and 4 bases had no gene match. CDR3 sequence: CASSLYGTGGREQYF. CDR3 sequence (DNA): TGTGCCAGCAGTTTATACGGGACAGGGGGCCGCGAGCAGTACTTC.

The chain's CDR3 is CASSFDRGNSPLHF. In DNA form, the CDR3 reads TGTGCCAGCAGTTTTGACAGGGGGAATTCACCCCTCCACTTT. The chain carries TRBV28 and TRBJ1-6; 9 nucleotides agree with TRBD1. The CDR3 is 14 residues long. Germline V gives CDR1 MDHEN, CDR2 SYDVKM. Trimming took 3 bases from V and 7 from J; bases not matched to a gene: 1.

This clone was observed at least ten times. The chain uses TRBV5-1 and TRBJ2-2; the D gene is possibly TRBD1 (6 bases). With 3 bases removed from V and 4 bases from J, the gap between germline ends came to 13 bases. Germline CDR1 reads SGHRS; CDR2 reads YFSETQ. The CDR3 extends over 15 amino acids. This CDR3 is CASSSYTGLTGELFF. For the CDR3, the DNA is TGCGCCAGCAGCTCGTACACAGGGCTCACCGGGGAGCTGTTTTTT. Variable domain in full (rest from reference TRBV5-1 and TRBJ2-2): KAGVTQTPRYLIKTRGQQVTLSCSPISGHRSVSWYQQTPGQGLQFLFEYFSETQRNKGNFPGRFSGRQFSNSRSEMNVSTLELGDSALYLCASSSYTGLTGELFFGEGSRLTVL.

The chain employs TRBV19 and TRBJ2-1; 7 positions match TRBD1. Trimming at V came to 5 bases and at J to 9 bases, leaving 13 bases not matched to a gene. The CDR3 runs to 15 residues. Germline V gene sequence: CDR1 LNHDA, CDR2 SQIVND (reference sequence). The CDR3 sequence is CASSRGQSSEGEQFF. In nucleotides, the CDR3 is TGTGCCAGTAGTCGGGGACAGTCCAGTGAGGGTGAGCAGTTCTTC.

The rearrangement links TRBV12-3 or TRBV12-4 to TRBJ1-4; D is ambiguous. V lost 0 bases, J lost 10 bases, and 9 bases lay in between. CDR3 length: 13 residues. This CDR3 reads CASSLALSGKLFF. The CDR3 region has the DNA TGTGCCAGCAGTTTAGCGCTAAGTGGAAAACTGTTTTTT.

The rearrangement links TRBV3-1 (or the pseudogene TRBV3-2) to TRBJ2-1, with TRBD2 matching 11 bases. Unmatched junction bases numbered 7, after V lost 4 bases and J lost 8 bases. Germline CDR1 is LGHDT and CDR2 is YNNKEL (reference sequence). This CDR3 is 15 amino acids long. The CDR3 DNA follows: TGTGCCAGCAGCCTCGTTAGCGGGAGGGGGTATGAGCAGTTCTTC. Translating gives CASSLVSGRGYEQFF.

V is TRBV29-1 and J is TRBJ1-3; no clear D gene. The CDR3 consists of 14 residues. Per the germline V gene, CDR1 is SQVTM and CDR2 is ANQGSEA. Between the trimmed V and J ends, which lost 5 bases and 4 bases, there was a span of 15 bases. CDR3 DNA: TGCAGCGTTCTACGAGGATCCGAAGGAAACACCATATATTTT. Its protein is CSVLRGSEGNTIYF.

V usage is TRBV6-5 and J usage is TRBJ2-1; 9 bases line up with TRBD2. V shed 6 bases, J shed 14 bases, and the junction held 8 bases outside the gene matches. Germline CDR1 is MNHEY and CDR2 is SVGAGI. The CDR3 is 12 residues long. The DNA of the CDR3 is TGTGCCAGCAGGGTATTAGCGGGAGCAGAGTTCTTC. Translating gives CASRVLAGAEFF.